The 14 T cell receptor beta chains below all came from one sample that was sequenced in a study of early T cells in non-severe SARS-CoV-2 infection. TCRdb itself ran the 5' RACE reads through MiXCR, one entry per CDR3 protein. Of about 69,000 distinct CDR3 sequences listed, more than 3.5% are singletons. The sample consisted of whole blood, taken at baseline. The receptors come from an adult who was a healthcare worker with PCR-confirmed SARS-CoV-2 infection or an uninfected control (not recorded which). The donor label of this sample is uncertain.

This clonotype has at least ten counts. The rearrangement joins TRBV29-1 to TRBJ1-1; D is perhaps TRBD1 (5 bases). Per germline, CDR1 SQVTM and CDR2 ANQGSEA. There are 15 residues in the CDR3. V was shortened by 6 bases and J by 1 base, with 18 bases between the two germline ends. The CDR3 reads CSVRGPNSPNTEAFF. CDR3 nucleotide sequence: TGCAGCGTAAGGGGTCCGAACTCCCCGAACACTGAAGCTTTCTTT.

This clonotype has a count of ten or more. V gene TRBV7-2 combines with J gene TRBJ2-5, with 7 bases lining up with TRBD1. The V segment lost 5 bases and the J segment 1 base; nucleotides outside the gene matches: 10. CDR1 SGHTA and CDR2 FQGNSA come from the germline V gene. The CDR3 is made up of 16 amino acids. The CDR3 spells CASSLRDSYFQETQYF. The CDR3 DNA reads TGTGCCAGCAGCCTCCGGGACAGCTACTTCCAAGAGACCCAGTACTTC.

The chain recombines TRBV27 with TRBJ2-7, with a tentative D call TRBD2 (6 bases). The germline V gene has CDR1 MNHEY and CDR2 SMNVEV (reference sequence). Deletions cut 4 bases from V and 0 bases from J, with 19 bases between. The CDR3 loop spans 17 amino acids. The CDR3 region has the DNA TGTGCCAGCAGTTACGCCCTCCGAGGAGGGATCTCCTACGAGCAGTACTTC. Its protein product is CASSYALRGGISYEQYF.

This clonotype was recorded many times. CDR3: CASSLSLRETQYF. Here the CDR3 DNA reads TGTGCCAGCAGCCTGAGCCTCCGGGAGACCCAGTACTTC. The chain is built from TRBV12-3 or TRBV12-4 and TRBJ2-5; D unclear. This CDR3 has 13 amino acids. V lost 6 bases and J 5 bases, leaving 13 bases between the germline ends.

The chain combines TRBV11-3 with TRBJ2-1; D is possibly TRBD2 (6 bases). This CDR3 region has 15 residues. The germline CDR1 and CDR2 sequences are SGHNT and YENEEA. Trimming left V 5 bases short and J 6 bases short, with 17 bases between. CDR3 in DNA: TGTGCCAGCAGCCGCGGCGGGACGGGGTCCAATGAGCAGTTCTTC. Translation: CASSRGGTGSNEQFF.

A few counts support this clonotype. The J gene is TRBJ2-3, the V gene TRBV7-2, with no clear D. Per germline, CDR1 SGHTA and CDR2 FQGNSA. This CDR3 spans 12 amino acids. V was clipped by 4 bases and J by 5 bases, with 7 bases between them. The CDR3 nucleotides are TGTGCCAGCAGCTCCTATATAGATACGCAGTATTTT. This encodes CASSSYIDTQYF. Using reference TRBV7-2 and TRBJ2-3 for the parts outside the CDR3, the full variable domain is GAGVSQSPSNKVTEKGKDVELRCDPISGHTALYWYRQSLGQGLEFLIYFQGNSAPDKSGLPSDRFSAERTGGSVSTLTIQRTQQEDSAVYLCASSSYIDTQYFGPGTRLTVL.

This clonotype was counted many times. A read error may produce the germline difference seen at one junction end. The chain links TRBV5-4 to TRBJ1-5, with 9 positions matching TRBD1. CDR3 length: 14 amino acids. Per the germline V gene, CDR1 is SGHNT and CDR2 is YYREEE (reference sequence). CDR3 in DNA: TGTGCCAGCAGCACTGACAGGGGGTATCATCCCCAGCATTTT. Translation: CASSTDRGYHPQHF.

This clonotype came up many times. The rearrangement links TRBV5-4 to TRBJ2-7; 9 positions match TRBD1. Germline V lookup: CDR1 SGHNT, CDR2 YYREEE (reference sequence). Trimming removed 0 bases from V and 3 bases from J; junction bases left unmatched: 4. The CDR3 contains 15 residues. CDR3 loop: CASSLAGTGRYEQYF. In nucleotides, the CDR3 is TGTGCCAGCAGCTTGGCGGGGACAGGGCGCTACGAGCAGTACTTC.

This clonotype was counted a single time. This chain joins TRBV28 and TRBJ2-2; no firm D call. The length of the CDR3 is 12 residues. Looked up from germline, CDR1 is MDHEN and CDR2 is SYDVKM. V lost 5 bases and J 4 bases, leaving 5 bases between the germline ends. The DNA for the CDR3 is TGTGCCAGCAGTCGGACCACCGGGGAGCTGTTTTTT. It codes for CASSRTTGELFF.

At least ten counts were recorded for this clonotype. The chain couples TRBV6-2 or TRBV6-3 to TRBJ2-7; no definite D call. The V end lost 2 bases, the J end lost 4 bases, and 6 bases lay between the germline ends. Germline assignment: CDR1 MNHEY and CDR2 SVGEGT. The CDR3 covers 12 residues. Here the CDR3 DNA reads TGTGCCAGCAGTTACCTGACTTACGAGCAGTACTTC. Translated, it gives CASSYLTYEQYF.

This clonotype appeared many times. The chain employs TRBV6-2 or TRBV6-3 and TRBJ1-5, with D uncertain. The CDR3 totals 12 residues. CDR1 is MNHEY and CDR2 is SVGEGT in the germline V gene. V was cut by 6 bases and J by 9 bases, with 12 bases left in between. For the CDR3, the DNA is TGTGCCAGCAGAACGTTGGAAGGGCCCCAGCATTTT. Protein: CASRTLEGPQHF.

This clonotype was seen more than once but under ten times. The chain is built from TRBV4-3 and TRBJ2-1; the match to TRBD2 covers 14 bases. This CDR3 contains 18 residues. Losses at the gene ends were 4 bases for V and 6 bases for J; bases not matched to a gene: 11. Germline CDR1 LGHNA, CDR2 YSLEER. The CDR3 loop is CASSPWTSGGQVGNEQFF. CDR3 DNA: TGCGCCAGCAGCCCCTGGACTAGCGGGGGGCAGGTTGGCAATGAGCAGTTCTTC.

This clonotype was recorded many times. The chain carries TRBV6-1 and TRBJ2-1, with D unresolved. V was clipped by 6 bases and J by 0 bases, with 18 bases between them. This CDR3 is 17 amino acids long. CDR1 is MNHNS and CDR2 is SASEGT in the germline V gene. Here the CDR3 DNA reads TGTGCCAGCAGCCTCCGTGGGTACTCAAGCTCCTACAATGAGCAGTTCTTC. Translation gives CASSLRGYSSSYNEQFF.

This clonotype has only a few counts. The rearrangement uses TRBV18 and TRBJ1-5; the match to TRBD1 covers 7 bases. CDR3 size: 15 residues. Germline values: CDR1 KGHSH, CDR2 LQKENI. The trim removed 4 bases at V and 2 bases at J, leaving 5 bases unmatched. The CDR3 bases are TGTGCCAGCTCACTCCAGGGGGATGGCAATCAGCCCCAGCATTTT. Residues: CASSLQGDGNQPQHF. The full variable domain, its missing parts supplied by reference TRBV18 and TRBJ1-5, is NAGVMQNPRHLVRRRGQEARLRCSPMKGHSHVYWYRQLPEEGLKFMVYLQKENIIDESGMPKERFSAEFPKEGPSILRIQQVVRGDSAAYFCASSLQGDGNQPQHFGDGTRLSIL.